The 10 T cell receptor beta chains below were found in one sample sequenced in a study of Ad26.COV2.S vaccination and SARS-CoV-2 variants. The treatment denotes: over 15 received Ad26.COV2.S at low or high dose, single or two shots; 5 received placebo; per-sample allocation not given. Sampling occurred on day 63 after the first vaccine or placebo injection. The assay was immunoSEQ multiplex PCR, and TCRdb's table has in-frame clones only and misses some. The sample includes a few hundred thousand clones, around 87% of them seen just once. Sequences were derived from peripheral blood, sampled in a trial of Ad26.COV2.S vaccine versus placebo. The receptor source for this set is a person between 18 and 60 years old who received the Ad26.COV2.S COVID-19 vaccine or a placebo.

The J gene is TRBJ2-3, the V gene TRBV18; D remains unclear. Germline CDR1 KGHSH, CDR2 LQKENI. V was cut by 6 bases and J by 5 bases, with 12 bases left in between. This CDR3 contains 13 residues. The CDR3 loop reads CASSPDAVDTQYF. The CDR3 bases are TGTGCCAGCTCTCCCGACGCGGTAGATACGCAGTATTTT.

V and J are TRBV5-5 and TRBJ2-5, with D hard to call. V lost 6 bases to trimming and J lost 1 base, with 10 bases between them. The CDR3 is 13 residues long. Germline V gene data show CDR1 as SGHKS and CDR2 as YYEKEE (reference sequence). The CDR3 region is CASISRAQETQYF. CDR3 in DNA: TGTGCCAGCATCTCCCGGGCCCAAGAGACCCAGTACTTC.

The V gene is TRBV9, the J gene TRBJ1-4; 9 nucleotides align to TRBD1. CDR1 is SGDLS and CDR2 is YYNGEE in the germline V gene. The CDR3 totals 14 residues. Trimming at V came to 3 bases and at J to 7 bases, leaving 4 bases not matched to a gene. The CDR3 sequence is CASSETGGVEKLFF. CDR3 nucleotide sequence: TGTGCCAGCAGCGAAACAGGGGGCGTTGAAAAACTGTTTTTT.

V gene TRBV9 combines with J gene TRBJ1-3; D perhaps matches TRBD1 (6 bases). The CDR3 consists of 15 residues. Germline V gives CDR1 SGDLS, CDR2 YYNGEE. V shed 2 bases and J shed 0 bases, with 9 bases lying between them. CDR3 in DNA: TGTGCCAGCAGCGTGACAGGCTACTCTGGAAACACCATATATTTT. Amino acids: CASSVTGYSGNTIYF.

The chain carries TRBV9 and TRBJ2-7; the match to TRBD2 covers 7 bases. CDR1 is SGDLS, CDR2 YYNGEE, per germline. Trimming took 4 bases from V and 2 from J; bases not matched to a gene: 18. This CDR3 has 18 amino acids. The CDR3 DNA follows: TGTGCCAGCAGCATCTCTCCTGGGGGAGGGGTACCGCCCTACGAGCAGTACTTC. Residues: CASSISPGGGVPPYEQYF.

The V call is TRBV7-3, the J call TRBJ2-7, with TRBD2 matching over 7 bases. Germline CDR1 reads SGHTA; CDR2 reads FQGTGA. The CDR3 has 15 residues. V was pared by 5 bases and J by 1 base, with 8 bases of the junction left unmatched. The CDR3 DNA reads as TGTGCCAGCAGCCCCGGGGGGACCATTTCCTACGAGCAGTACTTC. It encodes CASSPGGTISYEQYF.

This chain links TRBV23-1 with TRBJ2-4; tentative D call: TRBD1 (6 bases). TRBV23-1 is identified as an open reading frame with a role that is uncertain. The CDR3 has 19 residues. V was shortened by 4 bases and J by 2 bases, with 24 bases between the two germline ends. In nucleotides, the CDR3 is TGCGCCAGCAGTCTCACGAACCCCGGGACAAGTGGCTCCAAAAACATTCAGTACTTC. It is translated as CASSLTNPGTSGSKNIQYF.

This clone has only a few counts. The V call is TRBV7-3, the J call TRBJ2-7, with D perhaps being TRBD1 or TRBD2 (6 bases each). Germline values: CDR1 SGHTA, CDR2 FQGTGA. This CDR3 region has 13 residues. The germline V and J ends were trimmed by 6 bases and 3 bases, with 12 bases remaining between them. The CDR3 DNA is TGTGCCAGCAGTCCCGGAGGGGGCTACGAGCAGTACTTC. As protein: CASSPGGGYEQYF.

V usage is TRBV11-2 and J usage is TRBJ2-3; D is possibly TRBD2 (6 bases). CDR1 is SGHAT and CDR2 is FQNNGV in the germline V gene. The CDR3 spans 17 residues. V gave up 5 bases and J gave up 0 bases, with 18 bases separating them. The CDR3 loop reads CASSRVRDSLSTDTQYF. Here the CDR3 DNA reads TGTGCCAGCAGCAGAGTACGGGACTCACTTAGCACAGATACGCAGTATTTT.

V is TRBV10-3 and J is TRBJ2-5; D remains ambiguous. Per germline, CDR1 ENHRY and CDR2 SYGVKD. The V and J ends lost 3 bases and 2 bases respectively, with 7 bases between them. The CDR3 has 13 residues. The CDR3 here is CAISDGPQETQYF. CDR3 bases: TGTGCCATCAGTGATGGACCACAAGAGACCCAGTACTTC.